A single sample gave rise to the 22 T cell receptor beta chains below, sequenced in a study of blood T cell repertoires in COVID-19. Clones were read by immunoSEQ multiplex PCR, and TCRdb kept only the in-frame ones, dropping some. The sample contains more than 150,000 clones, under 90% of which appear only once. The sequencing input was peripheral blood. All receptors come from a man aged 25-45 years with active or convalescent COVID-19.

The V and J genes are TRBV10-1 and TRBJ2-3; 13 bases are a match to TRBD2. This CDR3 has 14 residues. The V segment lost 6 bases and the J segment 9 bases; nucleotides outside the gene matches: 6. Germline CDR1 reads WNHNN; CDR2 reads SYGVQD (reference sequence). The CDR3 is CASSKGLAGATQYF. DNA for the CDR3: TGCGCCAGCAGCAAAGGACTAGCGGGAGCGACGCAGTATTTT.

This chain joins TRBV2 and TRBJ2-1, with TRBD1 matching over 10 bases. This CDR3 has 17 amino acids. V lost 5 bases to trimming and J lost 7 bases; unmatched junction nucleotides: 14. Germline CDR1 and CDR2: SNHLY and FYNNEI. The CDR3 region is CASSFPSGTGAGNEQFF. DNA of the CDR3: TGTGCCAGCAGTTTCCCCAGCGGGACAGGGGCTGGGAATGAGCAGTTCTTC.

The chain links TRBV9 to TRBJ2-5, with D tentatively TRBD2 (6 bases). Germline V gives CDR1 SGDLS, CDR2 YYNGEE. The CDR3 is 16 residues long. The V and J ends lost 0 bases and 2 bases respectively, with 14 bases between them. The CDR3 loop reads CASSVGSRGRQETQYF. The CDR3 DNA reads TGTGCCAGCAGCGTAGGCTCGCGGGGACGGCAAGAGACCCAGTACTTC. The full variable domain, in which reference TRBV9 and TRBJ2-5 provide the parts outside the CDR3, is DSGVTQTPKHLITATGQRVTLRCSPRSGDLSVYWYQQSLDQGLQFLIQYYNGEERAKGNILERFSAQQFPDLHSELNLSSLELGDSALYFCASSVGSRGRQETQYFGPGTRLLVL.

The J gene is TRBJ1-5, the V gene TRBV9, with D possibly TRBD1 on 5 matching bases. The CDR3 has 14 amino acids. Germline V gene sequence: CDR1 SGDLS, CDR2 YYNGEE. Trimming cost V 4 bases and J 9 bases, with 17 bases left between them. CDR3 nucleotides: TGTGCCAGCAGCCCCAGGGCCAATATACCGCCCCAGCATTTT. As protein: CASSPRANIPPQHF.

This chain joins TRBV3-1 (or the pseudogene TRBV3-2) and TRBJ1-2, with unresolved D. Per germline, CDR1 LGHDT and CDR2 YNNKEL (reference sequence). Trimming cost V 1 base and J 7 bases, with 4 bases left between them. This CDR3 is 11 amino acids long. The CDR3 DNA follows: TGTGCCAGCAGCCAAGCATCTGGCTACACCTTC. Protein: CASSQASGYTF.

The rearrangement links TRBV30 to TRBJ1-5; 8 bases map to TRBD1. This CDR3 spans 13 amino acids. J gave up 6 bases and V 4 bases, and 5 bases lay outside the gene matches. CDR1 is GTSNPN and CDR2 is SVGIG in the germline V gene (reference sequence). The CDR3 region is CAWKTGVGQPQHF. CDR3 sequence (DNA): TGTGCCTGGAAGACAGGGGTAGGTCAGCCCCAGCATTTT.

The V and J genes are TRBV6-5 and TRBJ2-7; D may be TRBD1 (6 bases). V was trimmed by 6 bases and J by 7 bases, leaving 13 bases between them. Germline V lookup: CDR1 MNHEY, CDR2 SVGAGI. The CDR3 runs to 12 residues. The CDR3 DNA is TGTGCCAGCAGGACAGGATCGGGTGAGCAGTACTTC. Encoded protein: CASRTGSGEQYF.

This clone has only one observation. The chain employs TRBV7-6 and TRBJ1-5; D gene ambiguous. This CDR3 region has 13 residues. The germline V gene has CDR1 SGHVS and CDR2 FNYEAQ. Trimming removed 2 bases from V and 5 bases from J, with 7 bases in between. The CDR3 nucleotides read TGTGCCAGCAGCTTAAGGGAGGATCAGCCCCAGCATTTT. Translated: CASSLREDQPQHF.

The V call is TRBV25-1, the J call TRBJ2-7; 10 nucleotides line up with TRBD1. V was pared by 3 bases and J by 4 bases, with 6 bases of the junction left unmatched. CDR3 length equals 15 residues. Germline values: CDR1 MGHDK, CDR2 SYGVNS. The CDR3 DNA reads TGTGCCAGCAGTGATCCCGGGACAGGGGCTTACGAGCAGTACTTC. Protein product: CASSDPGTGAYEQYF.

The V call is TRBV4-3, the J call TRBJ2-7; 11 bases are a match to TRBD1. The germline V gene has CDR1 LGHNA and CDR2 YSLEER. CDR3 size: 15 residues. V lost 4 bases to trimming and J lost 5 bases; unmatched junction nucleotides: 7. The CDR3 reads CASSRGTGGVHEQYF. The CDR3 DNA reads as TGCGCCAGCAGCCGAGGGACAGGGGGAGTACACGAGCAGTACTTC.

This clone was seen more than once but under ten times. The J gene is TRBJ1-4, the V gene TRBV6-1, with D possibly matching TRBD1 (6 bases). Trimming took off 3 bases at V and 5 bases at J, with 13 bases between the two ends. In germline, CDR1 is MNHNS, CDR2 SASEGT. This CDR3 has 15 residues. CDR3 sequence reads: CASSDEGQGNEKLFF. The DNA for the CDR3 is TGTGCCAGCAGTGACGAAGGCCAGGGGAATGAAAAACTGTTTTTT.

This clone was detected once. The V gene is TRBV6-5, the J gene TRBJ2-7, with TRBD2 as a possible D gene (5 bases). V was clipped by 5 bases and J by 5 bases, with 13 bases between them. The CDR3 runs to 13 residues. CDR1 and CDR2 from the germline V gene are MNHEY and SVGAGI. CDR3 coding DNA: TGTGCCAGCAGTCGCGGGCCCAGTGACGAGCAGTACGTC. This encodes CASSRGPSDEQYV.

The chain employs TRBV12-3 or TRBV12-4 and TRBJ1-2; a possible D gene is TRBD1 (5 bases). Between the trimmed V and J ends, which lost 4 bases and 7 bases, there was a span of 13 bases. The CDR3 is 13 residues long. In DNA, the CDR3 is TGTGCCAGCAGTTCTCCGGGGGTTGTTGGCTACACCTTC. Its protein is CASSSPGVVGYTF.

In its sample, this clone was seen once. The chain joins TRBV5-1 to TRBJ1-3, with D tentatively TRBD1 (5 bases). Germline V gene lookup returns CDR1 SGHRS and CDR2 YFSETQ. Between the trimmed V and J ends, which lost 2 bases and 4 bases, there was a span of 16 bases. The CDR3 has 16 residues. The CDR3 sequence: CASSLQGVGSGNTIYF. In DNA form, the CDR3 reads TGCGCCAGCAGCTTACAAGGGGTAGGCTCCGGAAACACCATATATTTT.

The chain links TRBV5-6 to TRBJ1-2; 9 bases line up with TRBD1. CDR1 is SGHDT and CDR2 is YYEEEE in the germline V gene. The CDR3 is 17 residues long. Losses at the gene ends were 2 bases for V and 0 bases for J; bases not matched to a gene: 8. CDR3 in amino acids: CASSFGSDRGANYGYTF. DNA of the CDR3: TGTGCCAGCAGCTTTGGTTCGGACAGGGGAGCTAACTATGGCTACACCTTC. The full variable domain, with the rest looked up from reference TRBV5-6 and TRBJ1-2, is DAGVTQSPTHLIKTRGQQVTLRCSPKSGHDTVSWYQQALGQGPQFIFQYYEEEERQRGNFPDRFSGHQFPNYSSELNVNALLLGDSALYLCASSFGSDRGANYGYTFGSGTRLTVV.

The DNA of the CDR3 is TGTGCCAGCAGTTCACAAGGGGCTAATCAGCCCCAGCATTTT. It encodes CASSSQGANQPQHF. The rearrangement uses TRBV6-5 and TRBJ1-5; possibly TRBD1 for D (5 bases). The germline V gene encodes CDR1 MNHEY and CDR2 SVGAGI. Trimming stripped 4 bases from V and 4 bases from J, with 11 bases between. The CDR3 is 14 residues long.

This clone was counted a single time. V is TRBV28 and J is TRBJ1-6; 7 bases line up with TRBD1. The CDR3 contains 15 residues. The J segment lost 8 bases and the V segment lost 6 bases, leaving 10 bases of the junction unmatched. Germline CDR1 is MDHEN and CDR2 is SYDVKM. The CDR3 DNA follows: TGTGCCAGCAGGTCGACAGGGATGGCGGATTCACCCCTCCACTTT. It yields the protein CASRSTGMADSPLHF. The whole variable domain, remainder taken from reference TRBV28 and TRBJ1-6, is DVKVTQSSRYLVKRTGEKVFLECVQDMDHENMFWYRQDPGLGLRLIYFSYDVKMKEKGDIPEGYSVSREKKERFSLILESASTNQTSMYLCASRSTGMADSPLHFGNGTRLTVT.

The rearrangement uses TRBV7-6 and TRBJ2-1, with D possibly being TRBD2 (5 bases). This CDR3 contains 15 residues. V was clipped by 11 bases and J by 4 bases, with 21 bases between them. The V gene's germline CDR1 is SGHVS and CDR2 FNYEAQ. CDR3 sequence reads: CAVGRKSRGYNEQFF. The CDR3 DNA reads TGTGCCGTAGGACGGAAATCACGGGGATACAATGAGCAGTTCTTC.

The chain uses TRBV5-6 and TRBJ1-2; no reliable D call. Trimming stripped 5 bases from V and 5 bases from J, with 13 bases between. This CDR3 region has 13 residues. Germline values: CDR1 SGHDT, CDR2 YYEEEE. The CDR3 reads CASSGQARYGYTF. Here the CDR3 DNA reads TGTGCCAGCAGTGGGCAGGCCCGGTATGGCTACACCTTC. Full variable domain (missing parts from reference TRBV5-6 and TRBJ1-2): DAGVTQSPTHLIKTRGQQVTLRCSPKSGHDTVSWYQQALGQGPQFIFQYYEEEERQRGNFPDRFSGHQFPNYSSELNVNALLLGDSALYLCASSGQARYGYTFGSGTRLTVV.

The chain uses TRBV6-2 or TRBV6-3 and TRBJ1-5; 7 bases are shared with TRBD1. Per germline, CDR1 MNHEY and CDR2 SVGEGT. CDR3 length: 15 residues. The trim removed 5 bases at V and 6 bases at J, leaving 10 bases unmatched. The CDR3 protein is CASSGASTGSQPQHF. CDR3 coding DNA: TGTGCCAGCAGTGGTGCATCGACAGGGTCTCAGCCCCAGCATTTT.

This chain connects TRBV2 to TRBJ1-4; D gene ambiguous. The ends were cut back, 3 bases at V and 3 bases at J, with 11 bases in the middle. The germline V gene has CDR1 SNHLY and CDR2 FYNNEI. This CDR3 has 15 amino acids. The CDR3 is CASSEAGVANEKLFF. CDR3 nucleotide sequence: TGTGCCAGCAGTGAGGCAGGCGTTGCTAATGAAAAACTGTTTTTT.

The V call is TRBV25-1, the J call TRBJ2-4; D may be TRBD1 (6 bases). The V and J ends lost 4 bases and 7 bases respectively, with 11 bases between them. The CDR3 consists of 13 residues. Germline V CDR1 and CDR2: MGHDK, SYGVNS. The CDR3 here is CASSGGGHNIQYF. The CDR3 bases are TGTGCCAGCAGTGGTGGGGGCCACAACATTCAGTACTTC.